Each of the 13 T cell receptor beta chains below was sequenced from the same sample in a study of T cell responses to AZD1222 COVID-19 vaccine. The protocol was immunoSEQ multiplex PCR, while the TCRdb copy is restricted to in-frame clones and leaves out a portion. The data show 130,000 or so clones, about 90% seen once. The sequenced sample was peripheral blood, obtained on day 0 of AZD1222 vaccination. These receptor sequences come from an adult in good health.

The chain combines TRBV27 with TRBJ2-2, with TRBD2 matching over 15 bases. Per the germline V gene, CDR1 is MNHEY and CDR2 is SMNVEV (reference sequence). This CDR3 contains 20 residues. V was clipped by 5 bases and J by 1 base; unmatched bases: 11. Here the CDR3 reads CASSPGIPGLAGGNTGELFF. DNA for the CDR3: TGTGCCAGCAGTCCCGGGATCCCGGGACTAGCGGGAGGGAACACCGGGGAGCTGTTTTTT.

This chain joins TRBV28 and TRBJ1-1; 7 nucleotides line up with TRBD1. CDR1 and CDR2 from the germline V gene are MDHEN and SYDVKM. This CDR3 is 13 amino acids long. Unmatched junction bases numbered 6, after V lost 5 bases and J lost 6 bases. CDR3 amino acids: CASSETGFSEAFF. In DNA, the CDR3 is TGTGCCAGCAGTGAGACAGGGTTTTCTGAAGCTTTCTTT.

The chain couples TRBV7-3 to TRBJ2-7; D not resolved. The CDR3 loop spans 13 amino acids. V was clipped by 4 bases and J by 3 bases, with 10 bases between them. From germline, CDR1 is SGHTA and CDR2 FQGTGA. For the CDR3, the DNA is TGTGCCAGCAGCTACGGCCCGAACTACGAGCAGTACTTC. It encodes CASSYGPNYEQYF.

This chain joins TRBV3-1 (or the pseudogene TRBV3-2) and TRBJ1-6, with D possibly TRBD1 on 5 matching bases. Looked up from germline, CDR1 is LGHDT and CDR2 is YNNKEL (reference sequence). The CDR3 runs 16 residues. V dropped 2 bases and J dropped 8 bases, with 16 bases sitting between them. The CDR3 DNA reads as TGTGCCAGCAGCCAATATAGTGCGGGGGATTATTCACCCCTCCACTTT. Translation: CASSQYSAGDYSPLHF.

The chain couples TRBV3-1 (or the pseudogene TRBV3-2) to TRBJ1-2; 7 bases map to TRBD1. This CDR3 spans 16 amino acids. Germline loops: CDR1 LGHDT, CDR2 YNNKEL (reference sequence). J gave up 0 bases and V 3 bases, and 7 bases lay outside the gene matches. The CDR3 bases are TGTGCCAGCAGCCACCCCGGACAGGCCTCTAACTATGGCTACACCTTC. Translation gives CASSHPGQASNYGYTF.

The chain links TRBV2 to TRBJ2-7; D could derive from TRBD1 or TRBD2 (5 bases each). The CDR3 has 16 residues. V gave up 1 base and J gave up 5 bases, with 18 bases separating them. CDR1 and CDR2 (germline): SNHLY, FYNNEI. CDR3 sequence (DNA): TGTGCCAGCAGTGAAGTTGGGGGACGGTCCGGCAACGAGCAGTACTTC. Protein sequence: CASSEVGGRSGNEQYF.

The chain employs TRBV6-5 and TRBJ1-1; perhaps TRBD1 as D (5 bases). The CDR3 loop spans 13 amino acids. The germline V and J ends were trimmed by 10 bases and 1 base, with 13 bases remaining between them. Germline CDR1 reads MNHEY; CDR2 reads SVGAGI. CDR3 coding DNA: TGTGCCACGGGGGGATCTTGGAACACTGAAGCTTTCTTT. Its protein is CATGGSWNTEAFF.

V is TRBV7-9 and J is TRBJ2-3; TRBD2 aligns across 7 bases. Germline V gene sequence: CDR1 SEHNR, CDR2 FQNEAQ (reference sequence). There are 16 residues in the CDR3. V lost 2 bases and J lost 6; bases outside the gene matches: 11. CDR3 sequence (DNA): TGTGCCAGCAGCTTAAGGAGCGGGAAGTATTTCGATACGCAGTATTTT. Protein product: CASSLRSGKYFDTQYF.

This chain links TRBV7-6 with TRBJ2-7, with 9 positions matching TRBD1. There are 16 residues in the CDR3. Trimming at V came to 5 bases and at J to 0 bases, leaving 8 bases not matched to a gene. Germline CDR1 and CDR2: SGHVS and FNYEAQ. CDR3: CASSQSGTGSSYEQYF. CDR3 coding DNA: TGTGCCAGCAGCCAATCCGGGACAGGGAGCTCCTACGAGCAGTACTTC.

The chain couples TRBV9 to TRBJ2-7; D call uncertain. CDR1 and CDR2 (germline): SGDLS, YYNGEE. The CDR3 is made up of 13 amino acids. The V end was cut by 4 bases, the J end by 6 bases, with 14 bases between. CDR3 sequence: CASSPIIDGEQYF. In DNA form, the CDR3 reads TGTGCCAGCAGCCCCATAATCGACGGCGAGCAGTACTTC.

This clone has only a few counts. The gene calls are TRBV7-2 and TRBJ1-2; D unclear. Germline CDR1 and CDR2: SGHTA and FQGNSA. Trimming removed 5 bases at V and 0 bases at J, with 7 bases between. The length of the CDR3 is 13 residues. The CDR3 region has the DNA TGTGCCAGCAGCCCCGACCCTAACTATGGCTACACCTTC. Translation: CASSPDPNYGYTF.

The sample holds one count of this clone. The chain has TRBV12-3 or TRBV12-4 and TRBJ1-6, with a possible D match to TRBD1 (6 bases). V gave up 5 bases and J gave up 14 bases, with 13 bases separating them. The CDR3 is 12 amino acids. CDR3 protein: CASSQLQGALHF. CDR3 coding DNA: TGTGCCAGCAGTCAACTACAGGGTGCCCTCCACTTT.

The chain employs TRBV3-1 (or the pseudogene TRBV3-2) and TRBJ2-7; 7 nucleotides match TRBD1. V was clipped by 1 base and J by 1 base; unmatched bases: 7. The CDR3 spans 16 residues. Germline V gives CDR1 LGHDT, CDR2 YNNKEL (reference sequence). CDR3 sequence (DNA): TGTGCCAGCAGCCAAGGACGAGGGGGCATGTCCTACGAGCAGTACTTC. It is translated as CASSQGRGGMSYEQYF.